The 21 T cell receptor beta chains below all came from one sample that was sequenced in a study of beta chain features in type 1 diabetes (dated by TCRdb to 2017 to 2018). Library generation was performed with the immunoSEQ multiplex PCR assay. All of the isolated RNA was reverse transcribed with the High Capacity cDNA Reverse Transcription Kit, so expressed TCRB transcripts were sequenced. TCRdb obtained this table from immuneACCESS and retained in-frame rearrangements with V and J assigned. These tables miss some clones; where compared with another copy, unresolved V genes account for less than half of the shortfall, and the remainder is unexplained. The sample contains approximately 300,000 clones, about 11% of them found a single time. The top ten constitute about 0.015% of the sample. Sample: naive CD4+ T cells from blood. The intended sense of this specimen's cell subset or site label: true naive CD4+ T cells. The receptors here all came from a woman in her twenties or thirties in good health.

The CDR3 sequence is CACNRPRGGYEQYF. The DNA for the CDR3 is TGTGCCTGCAACAGGCCGCGGGGAGGTTACGAGCAGTACTTC. The rearrangement joins TRBV30 to TRBJ2-7; tentative D call: TRBD2 (6 bases). With 6 bases removed from V and 4 bases from J, the gap between germline ends came to 19 bases. The CDR3 extends over 14 amino acids. Germline CDR1 and CDR2: GTSNPN and SVGIG (reference sequence).

The chain uses TRBV14 and TRBJ1-3; tentative D call: TRBD1 (5 bases). Germline CDR1 reads SGHDN; CDR2 reads FVKESK. The germline V and J ends were trimmed by 0 bases and 2 bases, with 11 bases remaining between them. CDR3 length equals 16 residues. CDR3: CASSQDWGRTGNTIYF. In nucleotides, the CDR3 is TGTGCCAGCAGCCAAGATTGGGGCAGGACTGGAAACACCATATATTTT.

This clone was detected only a few times. The V gene is TRBV11-1, the J gene TRBJ2-1; 8 bases match TRBD2. V lost 4 bases and J lost 9; bases outside the gene matches: 8. The CDR3 has 14 residues. Germline V lookup: CDR1 SGHAT, CDR2 FQDESV (reference sequence). CDR3 region: CASSSQGLEVEQFF. DNA of the CDR3: TGTGCCAGCAGCTCTCAGGGACTAGAGGTTGAGCAGTTCTTC.

The V and J genes are TRBV28 and TRBJ2-5; possible D gene TRBD2, 5 bases. The better agreement between TRBJ2-7 and the DNA end casts doubt on the J call. CDR1 MDHEN and CDR2 SYDVKM come from the germline V gene. This CDR3 has 15 residues. As DNA, the CDR3 is TGTGCCAGCAGCTCCCGATCCGGAGGTTCCTACGAGCAGTACTTC. Protein: CASSSRSGGSYEQYF.

In this sample, this clone turned up a few times. The chain couples TRBV20-1 to TRBJ2-5, with 7 bases identical to TRBD1. The V gene's germline CDR1 is DFQATT and CDR2 SNEGSKA (reference sequence). CDR3 length equals 11 residues. The trim removed 8 bases at V and 9 bases at J, leaving 9 bases unmatched. CDR3 in amino acids: CSPRARGSQYF. CDR3 DNA sequence: TGCAGTCCACGTGCCAGGGGGTCCCAGTACTTC.

This clone was counted only a few times. The chain links TRBV10-3 to TRBJ2-5, with TRBD1 matching 8 bases. The J segment lost 4 bases and the V segment lost 3 bases, leaving 10 bases of the junction unmatched. The V gene's germline CDR1 is ENHRY and CDR2 SYGVKD. This CDR3 is 16 amino acids long. The CDR3 bases are TGTGCCATCAGTGAACAAGGACAGGGCACCGGAGAGACCCAGTACTTC. Translating gives CAISEQGQGTGETQYF.

This clone was seen a handful of times. The same CDR3 is also encoded by other DNA sequences in this sample. In DNA form, the CDR3 reads TGTGCCAGCAGTCCGACTCCCTACGAGCAGTACTTC. Translated, it gives CASSPTPYEQYF. The chain links TRBV28 to TRBJ2-7; D remains unclear. The germline gives CDR1 MDHEN, CDR2 SYDVKM. The CDR3 is 12 residues long. Trimming removed 5 bases at V and 2 bases at J, with 7 bases between.

This chain uses TRBV7-6 with TRBJ2-5, with 10 bases that match TRBD2. V shed 0 bases, J shed 2 bases, and the junction held 6 bases outside the gene matches. The CDR3 consists of 17 residues. The germline CDR1 and CDR2 sequences are SGHVS and FNYEAQ. As DNA, the CDR3 is TGTGCCAGCAGCTTAGCGTTCGCTAGCGGGGGTCAAGAGACCCAGTACTTC. It encodes CASSLAFASGGQETQYF.

The chain links TRBV28 to TRBJ2-1; no definite D call. The V and J ends lost 9 bases and 0 bases respectively, with 12 bases between them. CDR1 and CDR2 from the germline V gene are MDHEN and SYDVKM. The CDR3 sequence is 14 residues long. CDR3 sequence reads: CASSLVGSYNEQFF. The CDR3 coding sequence is TGTGCCAGTAGTCTGGTCGGCTCCTACAATGAGCAGTTCTTC.

The chain joins TRBV30 to TRBJ1-5; D may be TRBD1 (6 bases). V lost 4 bases to trimming and J lost 2 bases, with 9 bases between them. The V gene's germline CDR1 is GTSNPN and CDR2 SVGIG (reference sequence). CDR3 length: 13 amino acids. The CDR3 spells CAWKKGGNQPQHF. CDR3 nucleotide sequence: TGTGCCTGGAAGAAGGGGGGCAATCAGCCCCAGCATTTT.

This clone showed up just a few times. The V gene is TRBV5-4, the J gene TRBJ2-2; 9 bases agree with TRBD1. Germline V gene lookup returns CDR1 SGHNT and CDR2 YYREEE (reference sequence). CDR3 length: 15 residues. J gave up 6 bases and V 3 bases, and 6 bases lay outside the gene matches. The CDR3 bases are TGTGCCAGCAGCTCATTCGGACAGGGGTCCGGGGAGCTGTTTTTT. Its translation: CASSSFGQGSGELFF.

This clone has a handful of counts. The V gene is TRBV6-1, the J gene TRBJ1-5; 7 bases match TRBD1. V trimming: 8 bases; J trimming: 3 bases; junction bases outside the gene matches: 7. CDR1 is MNHNS and CDR2 is SASEGT in the germline V gene. This CDR3 contains 14 residues. The chain's CDR3 is CASRRGQDNQPQHF. The CDR3 DNA is TGTGCCAGCCGGAGGGGGCAGGACAATCAGCCCCAGCATTTT.

The chain recombines TRBV9 with TRBJ1-4, with 9 bases identical to TRBD1. CDR3 length equals 15 residues. CDR1 and CDR2 from the germline V gene are SGDLS and YYNGEE. After removal of 4 bases from V and 6 bases from J, the junction contained 7 bases not matched to a gene. The DNA of the CDR3 is TGTGCCAGCAGCCTCCGGACAGGGGAGGATGAAAAACTGTTTTTT. Protein product: CASSLRTGEDEKLFF.

This clone was detected only a few times. The chain employs TRBV29-1 and TRBJ2-2; 15 bases are a match to TRBD2. The ends lost 5 bases at V and 0 bases at J; junction bases unmatched: 4. The CDR3 contains 17 residues. Germline loops: CDR1 SQVTM, CDR2 ANQGSEA. CDR3 region: CSVPGTSGRTNTGELFF. The DNA of the CDR3 is TGCAGCGTTCCCGGGACTAGCGGGAGGACGAACACCGGGGAGCTGTTTTTT.

CDR3 sequence reads: CASSYGTSGISYEQFF. CDR3 DNA: TGTGCCAGCAGCTACGGGACTAGCGGGATTAGCTATGAGCAGTTCTTC. The rearrangement joins TRBV5-6 to TRBJ2-1; 13 nucleotides agree with TRBD2. Germline loops: CDR1 SGHDT, CDR2 YYEEEE. The CDR3 has 16 residues. V lost 3 bases and J lost 8; bases outside the gene matches: 8.

This clone has just a few counts. V is TRBV27 and J is TRBJ1-1, with D unresolved. This CDR3 contains 12 residues. Germline V CDR1 and CDR2: MNHEY, SMNVEV (reference sequence). Trimming took 5 bases from V and 7 from J, leaving 11 bases between them. As DNA, the CDR3 is TGTGCCAGCAGTCTATTGGGCAGTGAAGCTTTCTTT. Translating it yields CASSLLGSEAFF.

The rearrangement links TRBV27 to TRBJ2-3; D might be TRBD2 (7 bases). Per the germline V gene, CDR1 is MNHEY and CDR2 is SMNVEV (reference sequence). This CDR3 has 16 amino acids. V gave up 5 bases and J gave up 4 bases, with 19 bases separating them. The CDR3 DNA follows: TGTGCCAGCAGTAGCTCGACAGGTGGGGGGGCAGATACGCAGTATTTT. Its protein is CASSSSTGGGADTQYF.

This clone was observed a handful of times. The gene calls are TRBV25-1 and TRBJ2-3; 10 bases agree with TRBD1. V shed 3 bases, J shed 0 bases, and the junction held 3 bases outside the gene matches. The germline CDR1 and CDR2 sequences are MGHDK and SYGVNS. The CDR3 runs 16 residues. The CDR3, as DNA: TGTGCCAGCAGTGAGCGGACAGGGGGAAGCACAGATACGCAGTATTTT. Translation: CASSERTGGSTDTQYF.

This clone was detected a few times. The V call is TRBV7-3, the J call TRBJ1-1; a weak D match, TRBD1 (5 bases). This CDR3 is built from 14 residues. Looked up from germline, CDR1 is SGHTA and CDR2 is FQGTGA. The germline V and J ends were trimmed by 4 bases and 1 base, with 10 bases remaining between them. CDR3 protein: CASSWTRQNTEAFF. For the CDR3, the DNA is TGTGCCAGCAGCTGGACACGGCAGAACACTGAAGCTTTCTTT.

This clone has a handful of counts. The chain uses TRBV4-1 and TRBJ1-4, with 9 bases lining up with TRBD1. The germline V gene has CDR1 MGHRA and CDR2 YSYEKL. The length of the CDR3 is 15 residues. The V gene end was trimmed by 5 bases and the J gene end by 5 bases; junction bases not matched to a gene: 6. CDR3 region: CASSGIGTGNEKLFF. The CDR3 DNA is TGCGCCAGCAGCGGAATCGGGACAGGGAATGAAAAACTGTTTTTT.

This clone was picked up a small number of times. This rearrangement joins TRBV15 to TRBJ1-2, with TRBD1 identical over 7 bases. Trimming cost V 4 bases and J 8 bases; bases outside gene matches: 16. CDR3 size: 16 residues. CDR1 and CDR2 from the germline V gene are LNHNV and YYDKDF (reference sequence). CDR3 bases: TGTGCCACCAGCAACCCACCCGAGGGCAGGGGGAGAGGCTACACCTTC. Residues: CATSNPPEGRGRGYTF.